The rows below give T cell receptor beta chains drawn from one sample of a study of Ad26.COV2.S vaccination and SARS-CoV-2 variants. Clones were sequenced by immunoSEQ multiplex PCR, and TCRdb holds only the in-frame ones, with some missing. The table records under 400,000 clones, 87% of them present only once. Sequencing was performed on peripheral blood, taken in a trial of Ad26.COV2.S vaccine versus placebo. These receptors all come from a person between 18 and 59 years old who received the Ad26.COV2.S COVID-19 vaccine or a placebo. The CDR3 runs from the conserved cysteine through the conserved F or W. A D gene is named only where the DNA matches it firmly. The size of a clone is reported for some rows only, either as once, few or many, or as a class for expanded clones.

V gene	J gene	D gene	clone size	CDR3 protein	CDR3 DNA
TRBV9	TRBJ2-2	-	-	CASSYRGQGELGGELFF	TGTGCCAGCAGCTATAGAGGGCAGGGAGAGTTGGGCGGGGAGCTGTTTTTT
TRBV6-4	TRBJ1-1	-	-	CASRGTSDSGSEAFF	TGTGCCAGCAGGGGGACCTCCGATTCGGGGAGTGAAGCTTTCTTT
TRBV28	TRBJ2-3	TRBD1	-	CASSLRGWTGGGADTQYF	TGTGCCAGCAGTTTACGGGGGTGGACAGGGGGCGGCGCAGATACGCAGTATTTT
TRBV7-2	TRBJ2-5	-	-	CASSLAQGREETQYF	TGTGCCAGCAGCTTAGCGCAGGGCAGGGAAGAGACCCAGTACTTC
TRBV5-6	TRBJ1-3	-	-	CASSSTDLNTIYF	TGTGCCAGCAGCTCCACCGATTTAAACACCATATATTTT
TRBV30	TRBJ2-3	TRBD1	-	CASDRDSSTDTQYF	TGTGCCTCTGACCGGGACAGCAGCACAGATACGCAGTATTTT
TRBV4-1	TRBJ2-5	-	-	CASSQGREETQYF	TGCGCCAGCAGCCAAGGACGAGAAGAGACCCAGTACTTC
TRBV7-2	TRBJ2-3	-	once	CASSQGVAGASTDTQYF	TGTGCCAGCAGCCAAGGGGTGGCGGGGGCATCCACAGATACGCAGTATTTT
TRBV19	TRBJ2-5	-	-	CASRGPGEETQYF	TGTGCCAGCCGGGGACCGGGAGAAGAGACCCAGTACTTC
TRBV6-5	TRBJ1-3	-	few	CASSISGDSGNTIYF	TGTGCCAGCAGTATCTCAGGAGACTCTGGAAACACCATATATTTT
TRBV27	TRBJ1-2	-	-	CASSPRGSANYGYTF	TGTGCCAGCAGCCCGAGGGGCTCAGCTAACTATGGCTACACCTTC
TRBV30	TRBJ2-3	-	few	CAWSRDFETDTQYF	TGTGCCTGGAGCCGGGACTTTGAAACAGATACGCAGTATTTT
TRBV6-5	TRBJ1-4	TRBD1	-	CASSYARTGRGEKLFF	TGTGCCAGCAGTTACGCCAGGACAGGGCGAGGTGAAAAACTGTTTTTT
TRBV6-5	TRBJ2-7	TRBD1	-	CASSPDRGNLYEQYF	TGTGCCAGCAGTCCTGACAGGGGCAACCTCTACGAGCAGTACTTC
TRBV9	TRBJ2-3	-	-	CASSVGPSNTDTQYF	TGTGCCAGCAGCGTAGGGCCTAGCAACACAGATACGCAGTATTTT
TRBV5-1	TRBJ2-3	TRBD1	-	CASSLIWTGRAVETQYF	TGCGCCAGCAGCTTGATCTGGACAGGCCGCGCGGTTGAGACGCAGTATTTT
TRBV27	TRBJ2-5	-	-	CASSLLGEETQYF	TGTGCCAGCAGTTTATTAGGGGAAGAGACCCAGTACTTC
TRBV12-5	TRBJ2-1	-	-	CASGFGQVNYNEQFF	TGTGCTAGTGGTTTTGGGCAGGTAAACTACAATGAGCAGTTCTTC
TRBV5-4	TRBJ1-2	-	-	CASSPRAARYGYTF	TGTGCCAGCAGCCCCCGGGCGGCTCGGTATGGCTACACCTTC
TRBV13	TRBJ1-3	-	-	CASSLGGAWPLSGNTIYF	TGTGCCAGCAGCTTGGGGGGGGCTTGGCCCCTCTCTGGAAACACCATATATTTT
TRBV4-2	TRBJ1-2	-	few	CASSQEATVNYGYTF	TGTGCCAGCAGCCAAGAAGCGACCGTGAACTATGGCTACACCTTC
TRBV30	TRBJ1-6	-	many	CAWSVQTDSPLHF	TGTGCCTGGAGTGTGCAAACGGATTCACCCCTCCACTTT
TRBV10-3	TRBJ1-1	-	once	CAITAAGMNTEAFF	TGTGCCATCACCGCGGCAGGGATGAACACTGAAGCTTTCTTT
TRBV30	TRBJ1-2	-	once	CAWSLGGAIYGYTF	TGTGCCTGGAGTCTCGGAGGGGCTATCTATGGCTACACCTTC